A single sample gave rise to the 8 T cell receptor beta chains below, sequenced in a study of blood T cell repertoires in COVID-19. Clones were sequenced by immunoSEQ multiplex PCR, and TCRdb holds only the in-frame ones, with some missing. The table lists under 15,000 clones, roughly three quarters of them singletons, with about 35% in the top ten. The specimen sequenced was peripheral blood. These receptor sequences come from a human donor in a cohort sampled during active COVID-19.

The chain has TRBV7-2 and TRBJ2-7, with a weak D call TRBD2 (5 bases). The length of the CDR3 is 14 residues. CDR1 SGHTA and CDR2 FQGNSA come from the germline V gene. Trimming cost V 4 bases and J 6 bases, with 16 bases left between them. The CDR3 sequence is CASSWAGSLVEQYF. As DNA, the CDR3 is TGTGCCAGCAGCTGGGCGGGCTCCCTGGTCGAGCAGTACTTC.

The genes are TRBV7-2 and TRBJ1-2; 9 nucleotides align to TRBD1. This CDR3 has 15 residues. Germline V gene data show CDR1 as SGHTA and CDR2 as FQGNSA. Trimming at V came to 5 bases and at J to 2 bases, leaving 6 bases not matched to a gene. The CDR3 is CASSPRTGANYGYTF. DNA for the CDR3: TGTGCCAGCAGCCCCCGGACAGGGGCAAACTATGGCTACACCTTC.

This chain uses TRBV18 with TRBJ1-5; D might be TRBD1 (5 bases). Germline V gives CDR1 KGHSH, CDR2 LQKENI. V gave up 1 base and J gave up 4 bases, with 8 bases separating them. This CDR3 spans 14 amino acids. CDR3 loop: CASSPLGGNQPQHF. CDR3 nucleotides: TGTGCCAGCTCACCACTTGGGGGGAATCAGCCCCAGCATTTT.

The chain recombines TRBV19 with TRBJ2-5; 7 bases map to TRBD2. V gave up 4 bases and J gave up 5 bases; unmatched junction bases: 4. Germline V CDR1 and CDR2: LNHDA, SQIVND (reference sequence). The CDR3 has 13 amino acids. The CDR3, as DNA: TGTGCCAGTAGTACGACTAGCCAGGAGACCCAGTACTTC. As protein: CASSTTSQETQYF. Full variable domain (missing parts from reference TRBV19 and TRBJ2-5): DGGITQSPKYLFRKEGQNVTLSCEQNLNHDAMYWYRQDPGQGLRLIYYSQIVNDFQKGDIAEGYSVSREKKESFPLTVTSAQKNPTAFYLCASSTTSQETQYFGPGTRLLVL.

This clone was counted a single time. The V call is TRBV6-6, the J call TRBJ1-2; 7 positions match TRBD1. With 4 bases clipped from V and 8 bases from J, the junction kept 7 bases outside the gene matches. CDR3 length: 13 residues. Per germline, CDR1 MNHNY and CDR2 SVGAGI (reference sequence). The CDR3 DNA reads as TGTGCCAGCAGTTCTCCGACAGGGAACGGCTACACCTTC. Translation: CASSSPTGNGYTF.

Only a few counts were recorded for this clone. The chain is built from TRBV2 and TRBJ2-5; 10 nucleotides align to TRBD1. The V gene end was trimmed by 6 bases and the J gene end by 5 bases; junction bases not matched to a gene: 3. Germline V lookup: CDR1 SNHLY, CDR2 FYNNEI. The CDR3 consists of 13 residues. In DNA, the CDR3 is TGTGCCAGCAGGGGGACAGGGGTGGAGACCCAGTACTTC. It is translated as CASRGTGVETQYF. Filled out from reference TRBV2 and TRBJ2-5, the complete variable domain reads EPEVTQTPSHQVTQMGQEVILRCVPISNHLYFYWYRQILGQKVEFLVSFYNNEISEKSEIFDDQFSVERPDGSNFTLKIRSTKLEDSAMYFCASRGTGVETQYFGPGTRLLVL.

This chain links TRBV5-1 with TRBJ2-3; D may be TRBD1 (5 bases). The germline CDR1 and CDR2 sequences are SGHRS and YFSETQ. This CDR3 has 15 residues. V shed 1 base and J shed 1 base, with 10 bases lying between them. The DNA of the CDR3 is TGCGCCAGCAGCTTGTACGCCAGGGGCACAGATACGCAGTATTTT. Translation gives CASSLYARGTDTQYF. Complete variable domain (other parts from reference TRBV5-1 and TRBJ2-3): KAGVTQTPRYLIKTRGQQVTLSCSPISGHRSVSWYQQTPGQGLQFLFEYFSETQRNKGNFPGRFSGRQFSNSRSEMNVSTLELGDSALYLCASSLYARGTDTQYFGPGTRLTVL.

This chain's CDR3 is CASSLLTDTEAFF. The CDR3, as DNA: TGTGCCAGCAGCTTACTCACGGACACTGAAGCTTTCTTT. The J gene is TRBJ1-1, the V gene TRBV7-9; D is ambiguous. The ends were cut back, 2 bases at V and 3 bases at J, with 7 bases in the middle. The CDR3 totals 13 residues. Germline V CDR1 and CDR2: SEHNR, FQNEAQ (reference sequence).